Presented here are 18 T cell receptor beta chains from one specimen sequenced in a study of OX40 agonist ivuxolimab in advanced cancers. Sequencing was performed with immunoSEQ multiplex PCR; in TCRdb, only in-frame clones are kept and a portion is missing. The table shows under 50,000 clones, with 75% to 90% occurring only once. The sample consisted of CD4+ or CD8+ T cells sorted from blood, taken in a trial of the OX40 agonist ivuxolimab. The receptors originated from an adult with an advanced solid tumor such as melanoma, head and neck, liver or kidney cancer.

V gene TRBV9 combines with J gene TRBJ2-7; a weak D match, TRBD2 (5 bases). Germline CDR1 is SGDLS and CDR2 is YYNGEE. This CDR3 has 12 residues. The ends were cut back, 4 bases at V and 9 bases at J, with 14 bases in the middle. The CDR3: CASSPNSGGQYF. The CDR3 DNA sequence: TGTGCCAGCAGCCCGAACAGCGGAGGGCAGTACTTC.

The J gene is TRBJ2-7, the V gene TRBV6-1; D is unclear. V lost 2 bases to trimming and J lost 1 base, with 12 bases between them. Germline V lookup: CDR1 MNHNS, CDR2 SASEGT. The CDR3 runs to 15 residues. The CDR3 DNA reads as TGTGCCAGCAGTGAATTTCTGGGTCTTTCCTACGAGCAGTACTTC. This encodes CASSEFLGLSYEQYF.

This chain uses TRBV13 with TRBJ2-2; a possible D gene is TRBD2 (5 bases). This CDR3 contains 15 residues. V shed 4 bases and J shed 4 bases, with 13 bases lying between them. CDR1 is PRHDT, CDR2 FYEKMQ, per germline (reference sequence). The CDR3 loop reads CASSSPGKFTGELFF. Written as DNA, the CDR3 is TGTGCCAGCAGCTCTCCGGGGAAATTCACCGGGGAGCTGTTTTTT.

This chain connects TRBV10-3 to TRBJ1-2; D gene uncertain. This CDR3 contains 16 residues. V was shortened by 10 bases and J by 8 bases, with 29 bases between the two germline ends. Looked up from germline, CDR1 is ENHRY and CDR2 is SYGVKD. DNA for the CDR3: TGTGCCACCCATGCAGACCCAGATGCAGGAAACCTCGGCTACACCTTC. This codes for CATHADPDAGNLGYTF.

The chain couples TRBV5-4 to TRBJ2-7; D remains unclear. Trimming shortened V by 0 bases and J by 1 base, and 8 bases separated the two germline ends. This CDR3 has 14 amino acids. Germline CDR1 is SGHNT and CDR2 is YYREEE (reference sequence). This CDR3 is CASSLAERSYEQYF. The CDR3 DNA reads as TGTGCCAGCAGCTTGGCCGAGCGTTCCTACGAGCAGTACTTC.

This clone was seen a handful of times. The chain uses TRBV7-9 and TRBJ1-4; tentatively, D is TRBD1 (5 bases). Germline V gene sequence: CDR1 SEHNR, CDR2 FQNEAQ (reference sequence). Trimming removed 5 bases at V and 7 bases at J, with 11 bases between. This CDR3 has 13 residues. CDR3 sequence: CASSPIGGEKLFF. CDR3 bases: TGTGCCAGCAGCCCGATCGGGGGTGAAAAACTGTTTTTT.

The J gene is TRBJ2-5, the V gene TRBV19; D is uncertain. The closer fit of TRBJ2-7 to the DNA end suggests the J call may be wrong. Germline CDR1 reads LNHDA; CDR2 reads SQIVND (reference sequence). The CDR3 is 16 amino acids. The CDR3 loop reads CASSTPFSRSSYEQYF. DNA for the CDR3: TGTGCCAGTAGTACCCCTTTTTCTCGGAGCTCCTACGAGCAGTACTTC.

The gene calls are TRBV7-6 and TRBJ2-1, with TRBD2 as a possible D gene (5 bases). Per the germline V gene, CDR1 is SGHVS and CDR2 is FNYEAQ. Trimming shortened V by 3 bases and J by 0 bases, and 12 bases separated the two germline ends. This CDR3 has 16 amino acids. The CDR3 sequence is CASSFGGRSSYNEQFF. As DNA, the CDR3 is TGTGCCAGCAGCTTCGGAGGACGGAGCTCCTACAATGAGCAGTTCTTC.

The chain links TRBV7-8 to TRBJ2-5; 9 nucleotides line up with TRBD1. The germline CDR1 and CDR2 sequences are SGHVS and FQNEAQ. The CDR3 consists of 17 residues. Trimming removed 1 base from V and 4 bases from J; junction bases left unmatched: 10. The CDR3 DNA follows: TGTGCCAGCAGCTTAGTTGAGGACAGGGGAGTCGGAGAGACCCAGTACTTC. This gives the protein CASSLVEDRGVGETQYF.

The chain carries TRBV5-1 and TRBJ2-1; D possibly corresponds to TRBD2 (6 bases). Trimming removed 4 bases at V and 9 bases at J, with 11 bases between. The germline V gene has CDR1 SGHRS and CDR2 YFSETQ. CDR3 length: 12 amino acids. As DNA, the CDR3 is TGCGCCAGCAGCCTAAGGACTACTGAGCAGTTCTTC. Protein product: CASSLRTTEQFF.

The rearrangement uses TRBV27 and TRBJ2-3; TRBD1 agrees at 7 bases. This CDR3 comprises 14 residues. V shed 5 bases, J shed 2 bases, and the junction held 4 bases outside the gene matches. Germline CDR1 MNHEY, CDR2 SMNVEV (reference sequence). CDR3 sequence reads: CASSPGTVTDTQYF. CDR3 sequence (DNA): TGTGCCAGCAGTCCCGGGACAGTCACAGATACGCAGTATTTT.

V gene TRBV7-2 combines with J gene TRBJ2-7, with 15 bases matching TRBD2. V shed 5 bases, J shed 7 bases, and the junction held 18 bases outside the gene matches. CDR3 length equals 19 residues. The germline V gene encodes CDR1 SGHTA and CDR2 FQGNSA. CDR3 DNA sequence: TGTGCCAGCAGCCCCGGGACTAGCGGGAGGTACCCTATACTAGGGGAGCAGTACTTC. It translates to CASSPGTSGRYPILGEQYF.

This chain joins TRBV7-2 and TRBJ2-7, with D perhaps assigned TRBD1 or TRBD2 (5 bases each). With 3 bases removed from V and 3 bases from J, the gap between germline ends came to 9 bases. Germline V gene sequence: CDR1 SGHTA, CDR2 FQGNSA. The CDR3 contains 13 residues. The CDR3 bases are TGTGCCAGCAGCTTCGGGACCCGCTACGAGCAGTACTTC. The encoded protein is CASSFGTRYEQYF.

The V gene is TRBV2, the J gene TRBJ2-7, with D perhaps matching TRBD1 (5 bases). V was shortened by 8 bases and J by 6 bases, with 8 bases between the two germline ends. The germline CDR1 and CDR2 sequences are SNHLY and FYNNEI. The length of the CDR3 is 10 residues. As DNA, the CDR3 is TGTGCCAGCCAGGGCGGCGAGCAGTACTTC. Its translation: CASQGGEQYF. Drawing the rest from reference TRBV2 and TRBJ2-7, the complete variable domain is EPEVTQTPSHQVTQMGQEVILRCVPISNHLYFYWYRQILGQKVEFLVSFYNNEISEKSEIFDDQFSVERPDGSNFTLKIRSTKLEDSAMYFCASQGGEQYFGPGTRLTVT.

The chain carries TRBV5-6 and TRBJ2-3; weak D call: TRBD2 (5 bases). Germline V gene lookup returns CDR1 SGHDT and CDR2 YYEEEE. Trimming removed 3 bases from V and 2 bases from J, with 10 bases in between. This CDR3 contains 14 residues. CDR3 sequence: CASSSDSYTDTQYF. The CDR3 region has the DNA TGTGCCAGCAGCTCGGACTCATACACAGATACGCAGTATTTT.

V gene TRBV5-6 combines with J gene TRBJ2-3; 9 nucleotides align to TRBD1. The CDR3 is made up of 13 amino acids. Trimming took 7 bases from V and 8 from J; bases not matched to a gene: 8. Germline lookup yields CDR1 SGHDT and CDR2 YYEEEE. The CDR3 nucleotides read TGTGCCAGCCGGGACAGGGATTTCGGTACGCAGTATTTT. It yields the protein CASRDRDFGTQYF.

The chain carries TRBV5-1 and TRBJ2-2; 10 bases are a match to TRBD1. With V trimmed by 9 bases and J by 1 base, 15 bases remained unmatched. In germline, CDR1 is SGHRS, CDR2 YFSETQ. The CDR3 extends over 18 amino acids. CDR3: CANQPPGQGPLNTGELFF. The CDR3 DNA reads TGCGCCAATCAACCTCCGGGACAGGGGCCGTTGAACACCGGGGAGCTGTTTTTT.

This clone is a singleton in its sample. This sequence joins TRBV6-5 and TRBJ1-5; TRBD1 matches 7 bases. CDR1 and CDR2 from the germline V gene are MNHEY and SVGAGI. V was pared by 6 bases and J by 0 bases, with 5 bases of the junction left unmatched. The CDR3 has 15 residues. CDR3 DNA: TGTGCCAGCAGACCCGGGACAGTTAGCAATCAGCCCCAGCATTTT. Protein product: CASRPGTVSNQPQHF.